The source of this T cell receptor (beta chain) is a study of identifying expanded T cells in peripheral blood. With 7 bases removed from V and 4 bases from J, the gap between germline ends came to 13 bases. The germline CDR1 and CDR2 sequences are SGHTA and FQGNSA. The CDR3 covers 13 residues. Here immunoSEQ multiplex PCR was the method, and the copy in TCRdb shows in-frame clones only, minus some. The data contain roughly 92,000 clones, approximately 90% of them singletons. The sequenced sample was blood. The source is a person aged 18 to 70 in good health. The chain carries TRBV7-2 and TRBJ1-2; unclear D gene. In DNA, the CDR3 is TGTGCCAGCACCTCACGCCCGAGCTATGGCTACACCTTC. Protein sequence: CASTSRPSYGYTF.